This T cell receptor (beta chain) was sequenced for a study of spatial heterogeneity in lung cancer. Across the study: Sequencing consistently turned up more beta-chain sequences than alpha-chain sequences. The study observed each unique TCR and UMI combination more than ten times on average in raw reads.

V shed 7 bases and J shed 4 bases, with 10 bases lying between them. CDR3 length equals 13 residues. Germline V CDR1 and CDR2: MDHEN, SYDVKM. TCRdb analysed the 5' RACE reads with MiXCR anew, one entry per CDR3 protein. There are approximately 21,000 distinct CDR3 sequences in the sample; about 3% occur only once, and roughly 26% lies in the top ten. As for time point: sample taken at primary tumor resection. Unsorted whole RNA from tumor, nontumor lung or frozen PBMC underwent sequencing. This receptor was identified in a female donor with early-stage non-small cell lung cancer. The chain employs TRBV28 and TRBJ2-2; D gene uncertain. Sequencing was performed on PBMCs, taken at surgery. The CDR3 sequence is CASKSGPTGELFF. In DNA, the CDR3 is TGTGCCAGCAAGTCAGGCCCCACCGGGGAGCTGTTTTTT.